The 6 T cell receptor beta chains given below trace back to one sample, sequenced in a study of OX40 agonist ivuxolimab in advanced cancers. Sequenced by immunoSEQ multiplex PCR; TCRdb stores in-frame clones only, minus some. The sample includes approximately 62,000 clones, 89% seen only once; the top ten take roughly 12%. This material consisted of CD4+ or CD8+ T cells sorted from blood, taken in a trial of the OX40 agonist ivuxolimab. The receptors were gathered from an adult with an advanced solid tumor such as melanoma, head and neck, liver or kidney cancer.

The V and J genes are TRBV9 and TRBJ1-1, with D tentatively TRBD1 (5 bases). The CDR3 spans 13 residues. CDR1 is SGDLS and CDR2 is YYNGEE in the germline V gene. Trimming removed 7 bases from V and 4 bases from J, with 14 bases in between. In DNA form, the CDR3 reads TGTGCCAGCGGGCCTTCAGGGATCACTGAAGCTTTCTTT. It encodes CASGPSGITEAFF.

This chain links TRBV9 with TRBJ1-3; D unresolved. Trimming stripped 0 bases from V and 4 bases from J, with 11 bases between. Germline assignment: CDR1 SGDLS and CDR2 YYNGEE. This CDR3 comprises 15 residues. The DNA of the CDR3 is TGTGCCAGCAGCGTAGATAGCTATAGCGGAAACACCATATATTTT. Its protein product is CASSVDSYSGNTIYF.

This chain connects TRBV5-8 to TRBJ2-7; D not certain. The CDR3 is 13 amino acids. The V end was cut by 0 bases, the J end by 6 bases, with 10 bases between. Germline V CDR1 and CDR2: SGHTS, YDEGEE. Written as DNA, the CDR3 is TGTGCCAGCAGCTTGGGAGGCTCGGTCGAGCAGTACTTC. Its protein is CASSLGGSVEQYF.

The chain links TRBV7-8 to TRBJ1-2; TRBD1 matches at 12 bases. There are 15 residues in the CDR3. Germline lookup yields CDR1 SGHVS and CDR2 FQNEAQ. The V segment lost 0 bases and the J segment 7 bases; nucleotides outside the gene matches: 3. The CDR3 bases are TGTGCCAGCAGCTTAGCAGGGACAGGGGGCCCTGGCTACACCTTC. This translates into CASSLAGTGGPGYTF.

V and J are TRBV29-1 and TRBJ2-7; D not certain. The V gene's germline CDR1 is SQVTM and CDR2 ANQGSEA. This CDR3 has 12 amino acids. The ends were cut back, 7 bases at V and 7 bases at J, with 17 bases in the middle. CDR3 nucleotide sequence: TGCAGCGCCGCCGACGGTAATGGTGAGCAGTACGTC. Amino acids: CSAADGNGEQYV.

V gene TRBV28 combines with J gene TRBJ1-3, with a weak D call TRBD1 (5 bases). Trimming stripped 0 bases from V and 2 bases from J, with 11 bases between. CDR3 size: 16 residues. Germline V gives CDR1 MDHEN, CDR2 SYDVKM. The DNA of the CDR3 is TGTGCCAGCAGTTTATGGCAGGGAACAGCTGGAAACACCATATATTTT. Protein product: CASSLWQGTAGNTIYF.